This T cell receptor (beta chain) was identified during a study of memory CD4+ T cells and cytomegalovirus serostatus. Notes on the study in general: Of 150 to 200 reported CMV TCRbeta sequences, roughly 67 were found in memory CD4+ repertoires.

The sort gate was single viable CD3+CD4+CD8-CD45RO+ cells for memory CD4+ T cells. This clone came up once. The antigen remains undetermined. This CDR3 region has 17 residues. CDR1 is LGHNA, CDR2 YSLEER, per germline. The V gene lost 1 base and the J gene lost 5 bases, with 19 bases spanning the gap. Profiling relied on immunoSEQ multiplex PCR, and the TCRdb table lists in-frame clones only, not all of them. The sample contains some 56,000 clones, over 80% of which appear only once. Sequenced: memory CD4+ T cells from blood. The V call is TRBV4-3, the J call TRBJ2-3, with a weak D call TRBD2 (5 bases). The receptor's source is an adult in good health and CMV-seronegative. CDR3 loop: CASSQVQRGYGGDTQYF. The CDR3 DNA reads TGCGCCAGCAGCCAAGTTCAACGGGGATACGGCGGAGATACGCAGTATTTT.